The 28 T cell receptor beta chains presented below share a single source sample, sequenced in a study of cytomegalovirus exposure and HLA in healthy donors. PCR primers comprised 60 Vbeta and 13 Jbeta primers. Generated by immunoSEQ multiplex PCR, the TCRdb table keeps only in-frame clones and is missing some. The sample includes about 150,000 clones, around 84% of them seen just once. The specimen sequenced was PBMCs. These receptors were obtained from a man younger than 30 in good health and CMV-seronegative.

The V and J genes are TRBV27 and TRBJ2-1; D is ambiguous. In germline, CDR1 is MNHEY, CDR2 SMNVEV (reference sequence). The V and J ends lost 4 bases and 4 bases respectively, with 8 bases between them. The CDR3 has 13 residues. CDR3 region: CASSSLRYNEQFF. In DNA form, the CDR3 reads TGTGCCAGCAGTTCCCTTAGATACAATGAGCAGTTCTTC.

The CDR3 DNA reads TGTGCCAGCACTATCGGGGGAGAGGGTGATCAGCCCCAGCATTTT. Protein sequence: CASTIGGEGDQPQHF. J is TRBJ1-5 and V is TRBV6-6; TRBD1 is a possible D gene (5 bases). Deletions cut 7 bases from V and 5 bases from J, with 18 bases between. Germline V gene data show CDR1 as MNHNY and CDR2 as SVGAGI (reference sequence). This CDR3 is 15 amino acids long.

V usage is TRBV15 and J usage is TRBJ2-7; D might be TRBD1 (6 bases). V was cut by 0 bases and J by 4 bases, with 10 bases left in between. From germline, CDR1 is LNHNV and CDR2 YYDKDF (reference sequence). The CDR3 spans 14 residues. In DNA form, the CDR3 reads TGTGCCACCAGCAGAGACCTACAGGGATACGAGCAGTACTTC. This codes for CATSRDLQGYEQYF.

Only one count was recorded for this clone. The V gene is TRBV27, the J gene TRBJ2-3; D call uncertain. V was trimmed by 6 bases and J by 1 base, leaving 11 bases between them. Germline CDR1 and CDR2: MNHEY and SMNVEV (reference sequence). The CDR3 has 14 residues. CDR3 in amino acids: CASSPTTGTDTQYF. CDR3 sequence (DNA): TGTGCCAGCAGCCCTACTACCGGCACAGATACGCAGTATTTT.

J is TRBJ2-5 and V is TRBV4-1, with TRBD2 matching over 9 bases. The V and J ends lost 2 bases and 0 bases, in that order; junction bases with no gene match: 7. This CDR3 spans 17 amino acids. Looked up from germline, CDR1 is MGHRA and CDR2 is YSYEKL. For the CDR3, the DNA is TGCGCCAGCAGCCAACTGGGGCGGGGGGGCCACCAAGAGACCCAGTACTTC. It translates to CASSQLGRGGHQETQYF.

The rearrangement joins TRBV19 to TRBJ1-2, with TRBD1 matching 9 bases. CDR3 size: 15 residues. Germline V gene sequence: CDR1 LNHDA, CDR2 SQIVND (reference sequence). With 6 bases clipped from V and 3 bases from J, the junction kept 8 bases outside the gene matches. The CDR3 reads CASSRGQGSHYGYTF. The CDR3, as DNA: TGTGCCAGTAGCAGAGGACAGGGGTCGCACTATGGCTACACCTTC.

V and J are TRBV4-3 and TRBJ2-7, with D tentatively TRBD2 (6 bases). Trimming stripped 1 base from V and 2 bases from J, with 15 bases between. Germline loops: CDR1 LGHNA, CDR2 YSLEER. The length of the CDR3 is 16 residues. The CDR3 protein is CASSQGATGETYEQYF. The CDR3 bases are TGCGCCAGCAGCCAAGGGGCCACGGGGGAGACCTACGAGCAGTACTTC.

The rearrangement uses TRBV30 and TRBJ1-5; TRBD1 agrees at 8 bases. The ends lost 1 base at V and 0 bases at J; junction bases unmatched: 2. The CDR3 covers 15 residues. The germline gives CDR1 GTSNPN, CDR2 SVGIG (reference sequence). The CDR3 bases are TGTGCCTGGAGTGGGACAGGGTATAGCAATCAGCCCCAGCATTTT. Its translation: CAWSGTGYSNQPQHF.

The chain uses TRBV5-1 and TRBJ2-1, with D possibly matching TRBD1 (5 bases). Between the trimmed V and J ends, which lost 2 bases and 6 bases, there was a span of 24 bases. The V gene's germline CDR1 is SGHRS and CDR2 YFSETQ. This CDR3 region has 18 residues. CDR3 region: CASSLPTDGQGILNEQFF. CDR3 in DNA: TGCGCCAGCAGCTTACCCACGGATGGCCAGGGAATCCTCAATGAGCAGTTCTTC.

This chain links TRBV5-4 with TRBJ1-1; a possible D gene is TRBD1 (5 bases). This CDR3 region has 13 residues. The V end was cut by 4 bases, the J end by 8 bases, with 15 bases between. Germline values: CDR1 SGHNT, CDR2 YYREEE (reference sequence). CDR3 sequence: CASSRPDSLEAFF. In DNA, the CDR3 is TGTGCCAGCAGCCGACCTGACAGTCTAGAAGCTTTCTTT.

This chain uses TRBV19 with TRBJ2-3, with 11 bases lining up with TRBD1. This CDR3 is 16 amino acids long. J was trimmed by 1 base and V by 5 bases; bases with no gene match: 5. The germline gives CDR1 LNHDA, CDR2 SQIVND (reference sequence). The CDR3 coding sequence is TGTGCCAGTAGTCTACGGGACAGGGGGGGCACAGATACGCAGTATTTT. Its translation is CASSLRDRGGTDTQYF. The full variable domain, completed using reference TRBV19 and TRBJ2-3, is DGGITQSPKYLFRKEGQNVTLSCEQNLNHDAMYWYRQDPGQGLRLIYYSQIVNDFQKGDIAEGYSVSREKKESFPLTVTSAQKNPTAFYLCASSLRDRGGTDTQYFGPGTRLTVL.

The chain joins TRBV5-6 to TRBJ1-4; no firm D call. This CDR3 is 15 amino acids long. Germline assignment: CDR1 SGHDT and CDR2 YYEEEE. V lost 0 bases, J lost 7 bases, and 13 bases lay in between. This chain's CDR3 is CASSLGPPGGEKLFF. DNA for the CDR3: TGTGCCAGCAGCTTGGGGCCCCCTGGAGGTGAAAAACTGTTTTTT.

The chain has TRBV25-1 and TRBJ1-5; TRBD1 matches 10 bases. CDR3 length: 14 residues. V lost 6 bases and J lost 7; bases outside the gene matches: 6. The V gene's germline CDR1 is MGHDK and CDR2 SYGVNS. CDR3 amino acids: CASRDRGQGQPQHF. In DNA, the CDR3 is TGTGCCAGCAGAGACAGGGGGCAAGGACAGCCCCAGCATTTT.

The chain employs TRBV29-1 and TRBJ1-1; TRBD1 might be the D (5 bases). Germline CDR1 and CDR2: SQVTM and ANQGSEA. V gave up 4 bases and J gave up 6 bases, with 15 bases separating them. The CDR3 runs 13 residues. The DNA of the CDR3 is TGCAGCGTTGCCGGCAGGGCGCTCCCTGAAGCTTTCTTT. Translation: CSVAGRALPEAFF.

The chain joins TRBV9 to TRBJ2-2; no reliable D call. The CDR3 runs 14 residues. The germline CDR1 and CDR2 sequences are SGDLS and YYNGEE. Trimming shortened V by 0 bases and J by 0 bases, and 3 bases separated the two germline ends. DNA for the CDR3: TGTGCCAGCAGCGTAGCAGCGAACACCGGGGAGCTGTTTTTT. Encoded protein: CASSVAANTGELFF.

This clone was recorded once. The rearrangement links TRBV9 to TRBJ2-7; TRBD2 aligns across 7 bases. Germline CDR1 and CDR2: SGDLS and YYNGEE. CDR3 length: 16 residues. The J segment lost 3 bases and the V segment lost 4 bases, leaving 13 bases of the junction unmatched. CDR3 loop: CASSPGGRAQSYEQYF. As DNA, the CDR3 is TGTGCCAGCAGCCCCGGGGGGAGGGCCCAGAGCTACGAGCAGTACTTC.

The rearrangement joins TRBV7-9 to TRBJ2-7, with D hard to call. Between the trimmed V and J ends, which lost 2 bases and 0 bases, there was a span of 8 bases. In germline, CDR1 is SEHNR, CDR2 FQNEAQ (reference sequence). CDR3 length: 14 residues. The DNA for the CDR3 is TGTGCCAGCAGCTTATCGGTAGTCTCCTACGAGCAGTACTTC. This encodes CASSLSVVSYEQYF.

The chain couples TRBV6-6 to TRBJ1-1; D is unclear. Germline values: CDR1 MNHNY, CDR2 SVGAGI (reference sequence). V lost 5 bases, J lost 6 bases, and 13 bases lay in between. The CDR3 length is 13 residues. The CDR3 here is CASSPGGVSEAFF. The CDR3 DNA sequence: TGTGCCAGCAGTCCGGGAGGAGTCTCTGAAGCTTTCTTT.

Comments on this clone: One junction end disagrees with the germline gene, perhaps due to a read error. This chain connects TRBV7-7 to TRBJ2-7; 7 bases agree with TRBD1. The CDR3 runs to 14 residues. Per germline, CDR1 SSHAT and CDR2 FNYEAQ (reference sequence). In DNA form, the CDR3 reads TGTGCTAGCAGCCCCAGCGACAGGGCTGGAGAGCAGTACTTC. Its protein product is CASSPSDRAGEQYF. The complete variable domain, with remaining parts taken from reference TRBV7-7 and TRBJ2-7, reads GAGVSQSPRYKVTKRGQDVTLRCDPISSHATLYWYQQALGQGPEFLTYFNYEAQPDKSGLPSDRFSAERPEGSISTLTIQRTEQRDSAMYRCASSPSDRAGEQYFGPGTRLTVT.

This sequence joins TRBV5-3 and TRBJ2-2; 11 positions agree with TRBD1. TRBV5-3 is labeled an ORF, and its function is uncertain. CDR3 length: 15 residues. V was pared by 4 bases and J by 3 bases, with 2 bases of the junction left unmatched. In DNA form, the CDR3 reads TGTGCCAGAAGCCAGGGACAGGGGGACACCGGGGAGCTGTTTTTT. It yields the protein CARSQGQGDTGELFF.

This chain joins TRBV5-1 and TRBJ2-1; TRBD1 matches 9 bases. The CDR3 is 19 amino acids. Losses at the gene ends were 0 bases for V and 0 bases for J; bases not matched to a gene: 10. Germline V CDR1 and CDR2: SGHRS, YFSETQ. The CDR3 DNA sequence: TGCGCCAGCAGCTTGGAGGCAACCGGGACAGGGCGCTCCTACAATGAGCAGTTCTTC. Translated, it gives CASSLEATGTGRSYNEQFF.

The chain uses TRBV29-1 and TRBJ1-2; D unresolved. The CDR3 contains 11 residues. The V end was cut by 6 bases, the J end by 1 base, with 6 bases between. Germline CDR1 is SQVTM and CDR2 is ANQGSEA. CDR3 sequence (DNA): TGCAGCGTCTCAGTTAACTATGGCTACACCTTC. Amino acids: CSVSVNYGYTF.

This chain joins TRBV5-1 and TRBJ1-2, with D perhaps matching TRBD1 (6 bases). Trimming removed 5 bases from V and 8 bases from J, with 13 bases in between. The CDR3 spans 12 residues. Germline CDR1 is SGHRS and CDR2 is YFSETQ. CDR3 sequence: CASRTGGGGYTF. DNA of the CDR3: TGCGCCAGCAGGACCGGGGGGGGCGGCTACACCTTC.

The CDR3, as DNA: TGTGCCAGCAGTCTTTTGGGATCTAGCGGGAGGTCTGAGCAGTTCTTC. Its protein is CASSLLGSSGRSEQFF. The chain is built from TRBV7-3 and TRBJ2-1; 11 nucleotides agree with TRBD2. Losses at the gene ends were 6 bases for V and 9 bases for J; bases not matched to a gene: 13. Germline V gives CDR1 SGHTA, CDR2 FQGTGA. The CDR3 has 16 amino acids.

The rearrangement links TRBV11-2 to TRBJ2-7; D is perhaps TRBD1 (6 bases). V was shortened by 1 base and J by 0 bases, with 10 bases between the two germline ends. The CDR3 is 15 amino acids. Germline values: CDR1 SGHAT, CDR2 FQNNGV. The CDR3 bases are TGTGCCAGCAGCTTAGTACAGGGTACCTCCTACGAGCAGTACTTC. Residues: CASSLVQGTSYEQYF.

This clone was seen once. CDR3 region: CASSVGGASSYNSPLHF. The CDR3 nucleotides read TGTGCCAGCAGTGTTGGTGGGGCTAGCTCCTATAATTCACCCCTCCACTTT. The chain carries TRBV2 and TRBJ1-6; D is perhaps TRBD1 (5 bases). The CDR3 loop spans 17 amino acids. In germline, CDR1 is SNHLY, CDR2 FYNNEI. The germline V and J ends were trimmed by 4 bases and 0 bases, with 13 bases remaining between them.

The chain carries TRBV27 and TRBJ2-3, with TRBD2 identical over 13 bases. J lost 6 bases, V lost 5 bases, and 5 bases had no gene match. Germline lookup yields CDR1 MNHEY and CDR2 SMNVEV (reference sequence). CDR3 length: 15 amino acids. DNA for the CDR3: TGTGCCAGCAGTCCCCGGACTAGCGGGAGTGATACGCAGTATTTT. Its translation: CASSPRTSGSDTQYF.

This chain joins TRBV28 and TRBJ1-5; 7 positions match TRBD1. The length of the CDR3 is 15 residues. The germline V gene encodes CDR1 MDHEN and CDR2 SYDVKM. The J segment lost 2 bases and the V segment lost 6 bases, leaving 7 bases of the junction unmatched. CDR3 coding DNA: TGTGCCAGCAGGCGACAGGGAAGTGGCAATCAGCCCCAGCATTTT. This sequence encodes CASRRQGSGNQPQHF.